The 25 T cell receptor beta chains below all came from one sample that was sequenced in a study of cytomegalovirus exposure and HLA in healthy donors. PCR primers comprised 60 Vbeta and 13 Jbeta primers. TCRdb keeps only in-frame clones here, not all; method: immunoSEQ multiplex PCR. The sample lists 30,000 to 40,000 clones; about two thirds were seen once. Sequences were obtained from PBMCs. The receptors originated from a man aged 35 to 55 in good health and CMV-seropositive.

The J gene is TRBJ1-4, the V gene TRBV18; D call uncertain. The germline V gene encodes CDR1 KGHSH and CDR2 LQKENI. Between the trimmed V and J ends, which lost 5 bases and 2 bases, there was a span of 12 bases. The CDR3 loop spans 15 amino acids. The CDR3 bases are TGTGCCAGCTCAATTTCGGGATCCACTAATGAAAAACTGTTTTTT. It codes for CASSISGSTNEKLFF.

V usage is TRBV9 and J usage is TRBJ1-1, with D maybe TRBD1 (5 bases). CDR1 is SGDLS and CDR2 is YYNGEE in the germline V gene. V was trimmed by 0 bases and J by 6 bases, leaving 18 bases between them. The CDR3 is 16 residues long. The CDR3 is CASSVGGYDVGAEAFF. CDR3 nucleotide sequence: TGTGCCAGCAGCGTAGGGGGCTACGATGTGGGCGCTGAAGCTTTCTTT.

The V call is TRBV6-4, the J call TRBJ2-3; tentative D call: TRBD2 (6 bases). V was cut by 2 bases and J by 3 bases, with 12 bases left in between. Germline CDR1 reads MRHNA; CDR2 reads SNTAGT. This CDR3 contains 15 residues. The CDR3 DNA follows: TGTGCCAGCAGTGACGGGGCTAGCGAAACAGATACGCAGTATTTT. Residues: CASSDGASETDTQYF.

This clone occurred a few times. The chain employs TRBV27 and TRBJ2-7; 13 bases fit TRBD2. The CDR3 is 18 residues long. From germline, CDR1 is MNHEY and CDR2 SMNVEV (reference sequence). Trimming at V came to 3 bases and at J to 0 bases, leaving 8 bases not matched to a gene. For the CDR3, the DNA is TGTGCCAGCAGTTTCGTGGGACTAGCGGGATCGAGCTCCTACGAGCAGTACTTC. Translated, it gives CASSFVGLAGSSSYEQYF.

On this clone itself: At one boundary the junction diverges from the germline segment, which might be a read error. This chain joins TRBV13 and TRBJ2-1; 8 bases fit TRBD1. CDR3 size: 14 residues. Germline V lookup: CDR1 PRHDT, CDR2 FYEKMQ (reference sequence). CDR3 residues: CASSLIYGDRKAVF. DNA for the CDR3: TGTGCCAGCAGCTTAATTTACGGGGACAGGAAGGCGGTCTTC.

J is TRBJ2-1 and V is TRBV19; TRBD2 aligns across 9 bases. Germline assignment: CDR1 LNHDA and CDR2 SQIVND (reference sequence). J lost 4 bases, V lost 3 bases, and 10 bases had no gene match. CDR3 length: 17 residues. CDR3 sequence reads: CASSIGTSWRSYNEQFF. The CDR3 region has the DNA TGTGCCAGTAGTATCGGGACTAGCTGGAGGAGTTACAATGAGCAGTTCTTC.

V usage is TRBV6-5 and J usage is TRBJ2-2, with a tentative D call TRBD1 (6 bases). Trimming took 9 bases from V and 4 from J, leaving 18 bases between them. CDR3 size: 15 residues. In germline, CDR1 is MNHEY, CDR2 SVGAGI. The CDR3, as DNA: TGTGCCAGTCTAAGGGACATCGCGGGCACCGGGGAGCTGTTTTTT. This sequence encodes CASLRDIAGTGELFF.

The chain uses TRBV27 and TRBJ2-2; perhaps TRBD2 as D (7 bases). Trimming cost V 0 bases and J 5 bases, with 13 bases left between them. In germline, CDR1 is MNHEY, CDR2 SMNVEV (reference sequence). CDR3 size: 16 residues. CDR3 amino acids: CASSLSGGPGTGELFF. CDR3 bases: TGTGCCAGCAGTTTATCCGGGGGGCCGGGGACCGGGGAGCTGTTTTTT.

The J gene is TRBJ1-4, the V gene TRBV5-6, with D hard to call. Germline V gene data show CDR1 as SGHDT and CDR2 as YYEEEE. V gave up 6 bases and J gave up 7 bases, with 13 bases separating them. This CDR3 contains 13 residues. CDR3 amino acids: CASNYIRGEKLFF. The CDR3 DNA reads TGTGCCAGCAACTACATCAGAGGTGAAAAACTGTTTTTT.

The rearrangement joins TRBV27 to TRBJ2-6; no definite D call. CDR1 MNHEY and CDR2 SMNVEV come from the germline V gene (reference sequence). The CDR3 spans 15 residues. V dropped 4 bases and J dropped 0 bases, with 7 bases sitting between them. CDR3 region: CASSSPSSGANVLTF. CDR3 bases: TGTGCCAGCAGTTCCCCGAGCTCTGGGGCCAACGTCCTGACTTTC.

This chain joins TRBV28 and TRBJ1-2; a weak D match, TRBD1 (5 bases). CDR1 and CDR2 from the germline V gene are MDHEN and SYDVKM. Trimming took off 6 bases at V and 2 bases at J, with 16 bases between the two ends. The CDR3 contains 15 residues. The DNA for the CDR3 is TGTGCCAGCAGCGTCGTACAAGGGGCCAACTATGGCTACACCTTC. As protein: CASSVVQGANYGYTF.

The count of this clone is one. The chain joins TRBV30 to TRBJ2-7; 11 bases agree with TRBD2. Looked up from germline, CDR1 is GTSNPN and CDR2 is SVGIG (reference sequence). Germline trimming cut 3 bases from V and 2 bases from J; bases unmatched to any gene: 0. CDR3 size: 13 residues. The CDR3 loop is CAWRLAGAYEQYF. The DNA of the CDR3 is TGTGCCTGGAGACTAGCGGGAGCCTACGAGCAGTACTTC.

This chain links TRBV5-1 with TRBJ1-1, with 9 bases identical to TRBD1. The CDR3 contains 16 residues. V lost 4 bases, J lost 3 bases, and 10 bases stayed unmatched. The V gene's germline CDR1 is SGHRS and CDR2 YFSETQ. The CDR3 nucleotides read TGCGCCAGCAGCCAACCTACAGGGGGCAGGGACACTGAAGCTTTCTTT. It yields the protein CASSQPTGGRDTEAFF.

The chain couples TRBV28 to TRBJ1-5; 7 positions agree with TRBD1. V trimming: 7 bases; J trimming: 3 bases; junction bases outside the gene matches: 9. CDR1 MDHEN and CDR2 SYDVKM come from the germline V gene. The CDR3 consists of 15 residues. CDR3 loop: CASTRATGNNQPQHF. The CDR3 region has the DNA TGTGCCAGCACCCGGGCGACAGGGAACAATCAGCCCCAGCATTTT.

This clone was counted once. This chain connects TRBV9 to TRBJ2-3, with 8 bases aligning to TRBD2. CDR1 SGDLS and CDR2 YYNGEE come from the germline V gene. The CDR3 has 15 residues. The trim removed 3 bases at V and 5 bases at J, leaving 8 bases unmatched. The CDR3 DNA sequence: TGTGCCAGCAGCGGAAATTCCGGGGGGGAAGATACGCAGTATTTT. Its protein is CASSGNSGGEDTQYF.

A single count supports this clone. The gene calls are TRBV7-8 and TRBJ2-3, with 10 bases matching TRBD1. Per the germline V gene, CDR1 is SGHVS and CDR2 is FQNEAQ. The CDR3 totals 15 residues. V lost 3 bases, J lost 2 bases, and 2 bases stayed unmatched. The CDR3 sequence is CASSFGTGVTDTQYF. The DNA of the CDR3 is TGTGCCAGCAGCTTCGGGACAGGGGTCACAGATACGCAGTATTTT.

A note on this clone: The same CDR3 also results from other DNA sequences found in this sample. V is TRBV6-1 and J is TRBJ2-7, with 10 bases aligning to TRBD2. CDR1 and CDR2 (germline): MNHNS, SASEGT. Germline trimming cut 2 bases from V and 0 bases from J; bases unmatched to any gene: 1. The CDR3 totals 15 residues. The CDR3 nucleotides are TGTGCCAGCAGTGAATTAGCGGGGGGCTCCTACGAGCAGTACTTC. Amino acid sequence: CASSELAGGSYEQYF.

The rearrangement joins TRBV6-5 to TRBJ1-4; 8 positions match TRBD1. Germline V gene data show CDR1 as MNHEY and CDR2 as SVGAGI. This CDR3 is 15 amino acids long. The V segment lost 4 bases and the J segment 4 bases; nucleotides outside the gene matches: 5. CDR3 sequence: CASSSTGDRNEKLFF. The CDR3 DNA is TGTGCCAGCAGTTCGACAGGGGATCGTAATGAAAAACTGTTTTTT.

The V and J genes are TRBV7-2 and TRBJ2-3; 7 bases line up with TRBD2. CDR3 length: 16 residues. J lost 4 bases, V lost 1 base, and 8 bases had no gene match. In germline, CDR1 is SGHTA, CDR2 FQGNSA. CDR3 protein: CASSLVGGGGSDTQYF. DNA of the CDR3: TGTGCCAGCAGCTTAGTAGGCGGGGGTGGGTCAGATACGCAGTATTTT.

This clone was observed a few times. The CDR3 spells CASTPGAGGTEAFF. CDR3 nucleotide sequence: TGTGCCAGCACCCCAGGGGCAGGGGGCACTGAAGCTTTCTTT. V is TRBV7-6 and J is TRBJ1-1, with 7 bases that match TRBD1. Germline V CDR1 and CDR2: SGHVS, FNYEAQ. CDR3 length: 14 residues. After removal of 7 bases from V and 4 bases from J, the junction contained 9 bases not matched to a gene. The full variable domain, with the rest looked up from reference TRBV7-6 and TRBJ1-1, is GAGVSQSPRYKVTKRGQDVALRCDPISGHVSLYWYRQALGQGPEFLTYFNYEAQQDKSGLPNDRFSAERPEGSISTLTIQRTEQRDSAMYRCASTPGAGGTEAFFGQGTRLTVV.

This clone was seen a handful of times. The chain carries TRBV6-1 and TRBJ2-3; possibly TRBD1 for D (5 bases). V lost 3 bases to trimming and J lost 4 bases, with 11 bases between them. The CDR3 is 14 amino acids. CDR1 and CDR2 (germline): MNHNS, SASEGT. The CDR3 DNA sequence: TGTGCCAGCAGTGATGGAAAAGGGGCAGATACGCAGTATTTT. This sequence encodes CASSDGKGADTQYF.

This clone came up a few times. The genes are TRBV5-1 and TRBJ1-5; D perhaps matches TRBD1 (6 bases). From germline, CDR1 is SGHRS and CDR2 YFSETQ. This CDR3 has 15 amino acids. V was clipped by 0 bases and J by 1 base, with 8 bases between them. In DNA, the CDR3 is TGCGCCAGCAGCTTGGAGGGGACAAGCAATCAGCCCCAGCATTTT. The encoded protein is CASSLEGTSNQPQHF. The complete variable domain, with remaining parts taken from reference TRBV5-1 and TRBJ1-5, reads KAGVTQTPRYLIKTRGQQVTLSCSPISGHRSVSWYQQTPGQGLQFLFEYFSETQRNKGNFPGRFSGRQFSNSRSEMNVSTLELGDSALYLCASSLEGTSNQPQHFGDGTRLSIL.

This clone was picked up a small number of times. The rearrangement links TRBV7-8 to TRBJ2-3; 9 bases are a match to TRBD1. The V gene's germline CDR1 is SGHVS and CDR2 FQNEAQ. V lost 4 bases and J lost 5; bases outside the gene matches: 10. The CDR3 loop spans 16 amino acids. In DNA form, the CDR3 reads TGTGCCAGCAGCTCGGTACAGGGGGCAGTCGGAGATACGCAGTATTTT. This encodes CASSSVQGAVGDTQYF.

The sample holds a few counts of this clone. The rearrangement joins TRBV13 to TRBJ2-1; tentatively, D is TRBD2 (6 bases). CDR3 length: 16 amino acids. V was shortened by 5 bases and J by 4 bases, with 18 bases between the two germline ends. The germline CDR1 and CDR2 sequences are PRHDT and FYEKMQ (reference sequence). CDR3 loop: CASSRAGTPSYNEQFF. As DNA, the CDR3 is TGTGCCAGCAGCCGGGCCGGGACTCCCTCTTACAATGAGCAGTTCTTC.

This chain connects TRBV11-3 to TRBJ2-2, with TRBD2 matching over 13 bases. The CDR3 runs to 16 residues. J lost 6 bases, V lost 2 bases, and 3 bases had no gene match. Germline loops: CDR1 SGHNT, CDR2 YENEEA. CDR3 DNA sequence: TGTGCCAGCAGCTTAAGACTAGCGGGGGGAGCCGGGGAGCTGTTTTTT. Residues: CASSLRLAGGAGELFF.